This passage covers 13 T cell receptor beta chains from one sample sequenced in a study of shared clonotypes between healthy human individuals. CD45RO-negative, CCR7-positively selected cells formed the naive CD8 fraction, excluding terminally differentiated effector memory CD45RA+ cells. This table comes from immunoSEQ multiplex PCR, and its TCRdb copy is limited to in-frame clones, with some not included. The data contain around 2,100,000 clones, approximately 94% of them singletons. The sequenced sample was naive CD8+ T cells sorted from blood. The receptors were gathered from a man between 18 and 29 years old in good health.

The V gene is TRBV10-3, the J gene TRBJ2-7, with a possible D match to TRBD1 (5 bases). Germline V lookup: CDR1 ENHRY, CDR2 SYGVKD. The CDR3 is 16 residues long. The V and J ends lost 10 bases and 0 bases respectively, with 22 bases between them. The CDR3 reads CATLDVGLSSSYEQYF. CDR3 DNA sequence: TGTGCCACGCTGGACGTGGGGCTGAGTTCCTCCTACGAGCAGTACTTC.

The CDR3 DNA reads as TGTGCCAGCAGTGAAGTGCTAGCGGGGGGATTAGAGCAGTTCTTC. It yields the protein CASSEVLAGGLEQFF. The chain carries TRBV2 and TRBJ2-1; 11 nucleotides match TRBD2. With 1 base clipped from V and 10 bases from J, the junction kept 6 bases outside the gene matches. CDR3 length: 15 residues. Germline lookup yields CDR1 SNHLY and CDR2 FYNNEI.

The V call is TRBV4-1, the J call TRBJ2-7; D is unresolved. Germline CDR1 is MGHRA and CDR2 is YSYEKL. The CDR3 runs 15 residues. Trimming stripped 0 bases from V and 2 bases from J, with 11 bases between. In nucleotides, the CDR3 is TGCGCCAGCAGCCAAGAGCTGGGAATGGCCTACGAGCAGTACTTC. Its protein is CASSQELGMAYEQYF.

J is TRBJ1-3 and V is TRBV6-1; the D is unclear. Germline V gives CDR1 MNHNS, CDR2 SASEGT. Trimming shortened V by 6 bases and J by 4 bases, and 16 bases separated the two germline ends. CDR3 size: 15 residues. CDR3 protein: CASRKSLVAGNTIYF. CDR3 bases: TGTGCCAGCAGGAAATCGCTAGTAGCAGGAAACACCATATATTTT.

This clone was detected only once. The rearrangement uses TRBV6-6 and TRBJ1-1; no clear D gene. The CDR3 spans 16 residues. V lost 0 bases and J 0 bases, leaving 11 bases between the germline ends. The germline V gene encodes CDR1 MNHNY and CDR2 SVGAGI (reference sequence). The CDR3 loop reads CASSYSVGPMNTEAFF. CDR3 nucleotides: TGTGCCAGCAGTTACTCAGTAGGGCCCATGAACACTGAAGCTTTCTTT.

This chain connects TRBV7-2 to TRBJ2-7, with 8 positions matching TRBD1. Germline values: CDR1 SGHTA, CDR2 FQGNSA. This CDR3 spans 17 amino acids. Trimming at V came to 5 bases and at J to 5 bases, leaving 17 bases not matched to a gene. The CDR3 DNA follows: TGTGCCAGCAGCCTTATGGGCCCGGACAGGGAGTATGACGAGCAGTACTTC. Protein: CASSLMGPDREYDEQYF.

This clone was counted once. The chain links TRBV28 to TRBJ2-7, with 10 bases matching TRBD2. This CDR3 is built from 14 residues. Germline CDR1 and CDR2: MDHEN and SYDVKM. After removal of 6 bases from V and 2 bases from J, the junction contained 4 bases not matched to a gene. Written as DNA, the CDR3 is TGTGCCAGCAGCATCCTAGCGGGGGCCTACGAGCAGTACTTC. This sequence encodes CASSILAGAYEQYF.

The chain joins TRBV29-1 to TRBJ2-7; D is uncertain. This CDR3 has 11 amino acids. The V end was cut by 1 base, the J end by 7 bases, with 8 bases between. CDR1 and CDR2 (germline): SQVTM, ANQGSEA. The chain's CDR3 is CSVEGGGEQYF. As DNA, the CDR3 is TGCAGCGTTGAAGGGGGTGGGGAGCAGTACTTC.

This sequence joins TRBV10-2 and TRBJ2-5; the match to TRBD1 covers 12 bases. V gave up 10 bases and J gave up 3 bases; unmatched junction bases: 12. Germline CDR1 reads WSHSY; CDR2 reads SAAADI. This CDR3 comprises 16 residues. CDR3 in DNA: TGCGCCACCAGCCATCCGGGACAGGGGGCCGAAGAGACCCAGTACTTC. Its protein product is CATSHPGQGAEETQYF.

This rearrangement joins TRBV29-1 to TRBJ2-3, with 11 bases aligning to TRBD1. With 7 bases clipped from V and 4 bases from J, the junction kept 7 bases outside the gene matches. CDR1 and CDR2 (germline): SQVTM, ANQGSEA. The CDR3 has 14 amino acids. The CDR3 is CSAADRGPPDTQYF. Written as DNA, the CDR3 is TGCAGCGCAGCGGACAGGGGGCCGCCAGATACGCAGTATTTT.

The V gene is TRBV28, the J gene TRBJ2-3; TRBD1 agrees at 8 bases. The CDR3 is made up of 14 amino acids. V lost 5 bases and J lost 5; bases outside the gene matches: 6. Germline V CDR1 and CDR2: MDHEN, SYDVKM. The CDR3 loop is CASSPGQGKDTQYF. In DNA, the CDR3 is TGTGCCAGCAGTCCCGGACAGGGCAAAGATACGCAGTATTTT.

The CDR3 spells CASSLIAGVTYNEQFF. The CDR3 region has the DNA TGTGCCAGCAGCTTAATAGCGGGAGTAACCTACAATGAGCAGTTCTTC. V gene TRBV11-2 combines with J gene TRBJ2-1, with TRBD2 matching 9 bases. The CDR3 has 16 amino acids. The ends lost 2 bases at V and 2 bases at J; junction bases unmatched: 4. Germline V gives CDR1 SGHAT, CDR2 FQNNGV.

The genes are TRBV15 and TRBJ2-1, with 7 nucleotides matching TRBD2. CDR3 length: 16 residues. Germline V CDR1 and CDR2: LNHNV, YYDKDF (reference sequence). The J segment lost 5 bases and the V segment lost 0 bases, leaving 7 bases of the junction unmatched. The CDR3 DNA reads TGTGCCACCAGCAGAGATGGAACTAGCGAGCACAATGAGCAGTTCTTC. It yields the protein CATSRDGTSEHNEQFF.